Shown below are 5 T cell receptor beta chains from a single sample sequenced in a study of blood T cell repertoires in COVID-19. Profiled with immunoSEQ multiplex PCR; TCRdb holds only in-frame clones, not every one. The sample yields about 160,000 clones, roughly 84% seen once. Material for sequencing was peripheral blood. The receptor source for this set is a woman aged 80 or over with active or convalescent COVID-19.

V is TRBV19 and J is TRBJ1-1, with D maybe TRBD1 (6 bases). Trimming removed 7 bases from V and 3 bases from J, with 9 bases in between. This CDR3 spans 12 amino acids. Germline V gene data show CDR1 as LNHDA and CDR2 as SQIVND (reference sequence). This CDR3 reads CASNQGYTEAFF. CDR3 nucleotides: TGTGCCAGTAACCAGGGGTACACTGAAGCTTTCTTT.

This clone appeared once. The CDR3 bases are TGTGCCAGCAGACCGGGGGTATACGCCTGGAAGGCTGAAGCTTTCTTT. This sequence encodes CASRPGVYAWKAEAFF. This chain links TRBV2 with TRBJ1-1; TRBD1 is a possible D gene (5 bases). Germline values: CDR1 SNHLY, CDR2 FYNNEI. Between the trimmed V and J ends, which lost 6 bases and 6 bases, there was a span of 23 bases. This CDR3 is 16 amino acids long.

This CDR3 reads CASSLTATNNEQFF. The CDR3 DNA follows: TGCGCCAGCAGCTTGACAGCAACCAACAATGAGCAGTTCTTC. The chain carries TRBV5-1 and TRBJ2-1, with D unclear. CDR3 size: 14 residues. Germline loops: CDR1 SGHRS, CDR2 YFSETQ. Trimming took 1 base from V and 5 from J, leaving 10 bases between them.

This chain joins TRBV5-4 and TRBJ2-2, with a weak D call TRBD1 (5 bases). This CDR3 contains 14 residues. Germline V gives CDR1 SGHNT, CDR2 YYREEE (reference sequence). With 3 bases removed from V and 3 bases from J, the gap between germline ends came to 9 bases. The CDR3, as DNA: TGTGCCAGCAGCTCAGGGTTGTACACCGGGGAGCTGTTTTTT. The encoded protein is CASSSGLYTGELFF. Full variable domain (remainder filled in from reference TRBV5-4 and TRBJ2-2): ETGVTQSPTHLIKTRGQQVTLRCSSQSGHNTVSWYQQALGQGPQFIFQYYREEENGRGNFPPRFSGLQFPNYSSELNVNALELDDSALYLCASSSGLYTGELFFGEGSRLTVL.

This chain uses TRBV19 with TRBJ1-3; D gene uncertain. CDR3 length: 14 amino acids. In germline, CDR1 is LNHDA, CDR2 SQIVND (reference sequence). Trimming removed 5 bases from V and 4 bases from J, with 12 bases in between. The CDR3 DNA reads as TGTGCCAGTAGTCTGGCGCGGGAAGGAAACACCATATATTTT. As protein: CASSLAREGNTIYF. Filled out from reference TRBV19 and TRBJ1-3, the complete variable domain reads DGGITQSPKYLFRKEGQNVTLSCEQNLNHDAMYWYRQDPGQGLRLIYYSQIVNDFQKGDIAEGYSVSREKKESFPLTVTSAQKNPTAFYLCASSLAREGNTIYFGEGSWLTVV.